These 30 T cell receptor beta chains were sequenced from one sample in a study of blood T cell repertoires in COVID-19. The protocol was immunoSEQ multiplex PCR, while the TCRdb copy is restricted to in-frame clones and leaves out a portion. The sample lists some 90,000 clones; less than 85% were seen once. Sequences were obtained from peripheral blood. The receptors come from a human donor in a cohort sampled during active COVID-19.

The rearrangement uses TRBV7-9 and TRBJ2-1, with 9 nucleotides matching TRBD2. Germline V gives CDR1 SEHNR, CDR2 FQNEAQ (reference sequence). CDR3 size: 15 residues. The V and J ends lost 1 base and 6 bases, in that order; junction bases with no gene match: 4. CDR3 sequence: CASSLGAGGPNEQFF. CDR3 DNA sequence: TGTGCCAGCAGCTTAGGGGCGGGAGGGCCCAATGAGCAGTTCTTC.

The CDR3 reads CASSLARADQETQYF. The CDR3 DNA follows: TGTGCCAGCAGCTTAGCGCGGGCAGACCAAGAGACCCAGTACTTC. This sequence joins TRBV7-8 and TRBJ2-5, with D possibly being TRBD2 (5 bases). This CDR3 comprises 15 residues. Looked up from germline, CDR1 is SGHVS and CDR2 is FQNEAQ. V was cut by 0 bases and J by 0 bases, with 8 bases left in between.

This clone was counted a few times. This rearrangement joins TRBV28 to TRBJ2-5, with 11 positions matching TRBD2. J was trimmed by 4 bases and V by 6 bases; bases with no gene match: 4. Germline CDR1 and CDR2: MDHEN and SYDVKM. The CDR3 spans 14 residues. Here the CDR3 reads CASRDTSGGETQYF. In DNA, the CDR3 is TGTGCCAGCAGGGATACTAGCGGGGGAGAGACCCAGTACTTC. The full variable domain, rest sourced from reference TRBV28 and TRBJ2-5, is DVKVTQSSRYLVKRTGEKVFLECVQDMDHENMFWYRQDPGLGLRLIYFSYDVKMKEKGDIPEGYSVSREKKERFSLILESASTNQTSMYLCASRDTSGGETQYFGPGTRLLVL.

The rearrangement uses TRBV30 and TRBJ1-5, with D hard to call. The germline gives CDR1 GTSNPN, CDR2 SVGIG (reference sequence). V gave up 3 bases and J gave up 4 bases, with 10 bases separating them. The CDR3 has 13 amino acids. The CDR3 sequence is CAWSAPLNQPQHF. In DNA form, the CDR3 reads TGTGCCTGGAGCGCCCCTCTAAATCAGCCCCAGCATTTT.

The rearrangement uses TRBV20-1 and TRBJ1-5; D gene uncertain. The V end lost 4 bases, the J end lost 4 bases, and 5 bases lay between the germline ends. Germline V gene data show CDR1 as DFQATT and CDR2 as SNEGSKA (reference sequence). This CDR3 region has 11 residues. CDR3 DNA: TGCAGTGCTACCGGGAATCAGCCCCAGCATTTT. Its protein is CSATGNQPQHF.

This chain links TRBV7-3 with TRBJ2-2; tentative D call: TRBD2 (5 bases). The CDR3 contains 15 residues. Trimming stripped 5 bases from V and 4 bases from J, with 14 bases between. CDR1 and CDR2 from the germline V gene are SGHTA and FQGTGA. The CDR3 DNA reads TGTGCCAGCAGCCCGATGCCAGCGGCCACCGGGGAGCTGTTTTTT. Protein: CASSPMPAATGELFF.

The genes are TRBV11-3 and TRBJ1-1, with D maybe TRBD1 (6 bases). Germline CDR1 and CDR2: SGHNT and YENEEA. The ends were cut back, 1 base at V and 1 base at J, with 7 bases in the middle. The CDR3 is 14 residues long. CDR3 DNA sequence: TGTGCCAGCAGCTTAGGCAGGGGGAACACTGAAGCTTTCTTT. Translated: CASSLGRGNTEAFF.

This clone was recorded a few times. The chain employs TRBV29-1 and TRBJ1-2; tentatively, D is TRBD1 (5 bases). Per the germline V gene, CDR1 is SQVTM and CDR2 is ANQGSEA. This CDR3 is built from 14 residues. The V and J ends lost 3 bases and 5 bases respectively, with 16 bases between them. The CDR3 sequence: CSVDEARVDYGYTF. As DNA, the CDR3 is TGCAGCGTTGACGAGGCCAGGGTGGATTATGGCTACACCTTC.

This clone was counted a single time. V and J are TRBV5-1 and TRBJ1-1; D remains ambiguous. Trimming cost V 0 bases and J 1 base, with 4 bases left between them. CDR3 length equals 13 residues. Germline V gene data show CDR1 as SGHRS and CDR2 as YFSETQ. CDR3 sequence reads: CASSLASNTEAFF. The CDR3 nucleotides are TGCGCCAGCAGCTTGGCCTCGAACACTGAAGCTTTCTTT.

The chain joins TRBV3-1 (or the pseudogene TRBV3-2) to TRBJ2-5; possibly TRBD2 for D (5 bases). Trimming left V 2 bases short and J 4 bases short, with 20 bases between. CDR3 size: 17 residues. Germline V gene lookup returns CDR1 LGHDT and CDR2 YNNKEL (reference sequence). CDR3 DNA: TGTGCCAGCAGCCAACTTATCGGGGTTCTTCCCGGAGAGACCCAGTACTTC. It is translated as CASSQLIGVLPGETQYF.

CDR3 coding DNA: TGTGCCAGCTCACCAATGGCTCTAGCCGGAACCGGGGAGCTGTTTTTT. Its protein product is CASSPMALAGTGELFF. This chain joins TRBV18 and TRBJ2-2, with a tentative D call TRBD2 (5 bases). The CDR3 is 16 amino acids. V gave up 2 bases and J gave up 5 bases, with 15 bases separating them. The germline CDR1 and CDR2 sequences are KGHSH and LQKENI.

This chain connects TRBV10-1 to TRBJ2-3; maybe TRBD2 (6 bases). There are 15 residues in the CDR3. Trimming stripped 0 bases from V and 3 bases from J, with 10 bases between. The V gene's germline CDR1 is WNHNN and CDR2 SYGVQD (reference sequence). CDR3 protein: CASSESPGETDTQYF. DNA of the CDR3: TGCGCCAGCAGTGAGTCACCGGGGGAGACAGATACGCAGTATTTT.

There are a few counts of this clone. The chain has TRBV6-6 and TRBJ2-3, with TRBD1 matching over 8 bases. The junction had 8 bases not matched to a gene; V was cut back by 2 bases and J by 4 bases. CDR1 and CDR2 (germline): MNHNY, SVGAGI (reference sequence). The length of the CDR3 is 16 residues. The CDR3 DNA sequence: TGTGCCAGCAGTTACGGGGCAGGGGGCGCGGCAGATACGCAGTATTTT. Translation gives CASSYGAGGAADTQYF.

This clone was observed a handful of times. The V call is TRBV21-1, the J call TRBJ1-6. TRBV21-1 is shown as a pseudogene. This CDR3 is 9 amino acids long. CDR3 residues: CASSKSSHF. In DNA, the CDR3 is TGTGCCAGCAGCAAGTCGTCCCACTTT.

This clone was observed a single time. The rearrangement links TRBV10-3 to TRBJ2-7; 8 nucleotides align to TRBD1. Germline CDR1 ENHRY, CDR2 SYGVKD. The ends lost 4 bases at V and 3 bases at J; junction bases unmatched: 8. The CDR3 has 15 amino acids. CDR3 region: CAISASDRESYEQYF. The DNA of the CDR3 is TGTGCCATCAGTGCCTCGGACAGGGAAAGCTACGAGCAGTACTTC.

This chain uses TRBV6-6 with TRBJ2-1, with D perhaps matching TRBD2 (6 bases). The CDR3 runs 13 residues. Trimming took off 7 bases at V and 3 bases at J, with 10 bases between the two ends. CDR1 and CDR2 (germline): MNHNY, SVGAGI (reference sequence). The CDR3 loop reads CASNGGSYNEQFF. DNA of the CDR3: TGTGCCAGCAACGGAGGGAGCTACAATGAGCAGTTCTTC.

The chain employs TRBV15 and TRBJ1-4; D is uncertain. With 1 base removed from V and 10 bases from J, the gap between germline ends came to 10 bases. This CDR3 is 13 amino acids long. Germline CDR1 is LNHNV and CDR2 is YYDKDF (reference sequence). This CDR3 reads CATSRGGLGKLFF. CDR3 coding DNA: TGTGCCACCAGCAGAGGAGGGTTAGGAAAACTGTTTTTT. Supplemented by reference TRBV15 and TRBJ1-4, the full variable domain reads DAMVIQNPRYQVTQFGKPVTLSCSQTLNHNVMYWYQQKSSQAPKLLFHYYDKDFNNEADTPDNFQSRRPNTSFCFLDIRSPGLGDTAMYLCATSRGGLGKLFFGSGTQLSVL.

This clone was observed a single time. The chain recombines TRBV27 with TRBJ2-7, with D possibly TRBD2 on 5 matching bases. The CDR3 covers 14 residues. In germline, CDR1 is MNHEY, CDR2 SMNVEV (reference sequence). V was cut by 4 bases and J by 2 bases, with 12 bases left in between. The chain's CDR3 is CASSSLTGTYEQYF. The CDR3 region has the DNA TGTGCCAGCAGTTCTCTCACCGGGACCTACGAGCAGTACTTC.

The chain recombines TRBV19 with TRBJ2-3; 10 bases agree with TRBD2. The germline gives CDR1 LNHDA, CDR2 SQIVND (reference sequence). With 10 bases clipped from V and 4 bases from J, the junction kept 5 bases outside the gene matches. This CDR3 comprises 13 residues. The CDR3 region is CATVAGGSDTQYF. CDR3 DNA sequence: TGTGCCACCGTAGCGGGGGGTTCAGATACGCAGTATTTT.

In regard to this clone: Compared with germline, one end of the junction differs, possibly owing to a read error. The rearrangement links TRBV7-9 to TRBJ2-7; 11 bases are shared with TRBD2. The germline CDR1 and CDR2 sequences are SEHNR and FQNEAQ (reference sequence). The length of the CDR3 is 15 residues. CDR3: CASSLYSGRAPSYDF. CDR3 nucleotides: TGTGCCAGCAGCTTGTATAGCGGGAGGGCGCCTTCATACGACTTC.

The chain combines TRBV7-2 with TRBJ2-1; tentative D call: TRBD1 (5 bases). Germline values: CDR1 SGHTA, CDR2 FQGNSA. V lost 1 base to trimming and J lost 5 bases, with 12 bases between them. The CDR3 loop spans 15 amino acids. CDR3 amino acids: CASSLDQGNHNEQFF. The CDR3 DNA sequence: TGTGCCAGCAGCTTAGATCAGGGAAACCACAATGAGCAGTTCTTC.

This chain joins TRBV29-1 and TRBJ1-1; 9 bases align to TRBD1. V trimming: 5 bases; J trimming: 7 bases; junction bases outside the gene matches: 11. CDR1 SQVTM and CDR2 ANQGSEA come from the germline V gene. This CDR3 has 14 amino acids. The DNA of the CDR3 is TGCAGCGTTCAACAACAGGGGGCGGCAGGTGAAGCTTTCTTT. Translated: CSVQQQGAAGEAFF. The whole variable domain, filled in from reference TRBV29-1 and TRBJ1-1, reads SAVISQKPSRDICQRGTSLTIQCQVDSQVTMMFWYRQQPGQSLTLIATANQGSEATYESGFVIDKFPISRPNLTFSTLTVSNMSPEDSSIYLCSVQQQGAAGEAFFGQGTRLTVV.

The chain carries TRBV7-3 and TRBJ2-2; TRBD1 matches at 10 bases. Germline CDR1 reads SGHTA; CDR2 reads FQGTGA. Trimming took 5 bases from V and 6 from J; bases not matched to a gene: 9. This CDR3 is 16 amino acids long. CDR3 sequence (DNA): TGTGCCAGCAGCCAAACGACAGGGGGCAGGGCCGGGGAGCTGTTTTTT. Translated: CASSQTTGGRAGELFF.

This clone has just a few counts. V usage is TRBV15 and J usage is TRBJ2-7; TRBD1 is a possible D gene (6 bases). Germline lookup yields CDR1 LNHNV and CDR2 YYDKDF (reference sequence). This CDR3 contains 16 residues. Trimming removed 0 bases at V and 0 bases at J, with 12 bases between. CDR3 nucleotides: TGTGCCACCAGCAGAGAGCGTGGGGACATCTCCTACGAGCAGTACTTC. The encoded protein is CATSRERGDISYEQYF.

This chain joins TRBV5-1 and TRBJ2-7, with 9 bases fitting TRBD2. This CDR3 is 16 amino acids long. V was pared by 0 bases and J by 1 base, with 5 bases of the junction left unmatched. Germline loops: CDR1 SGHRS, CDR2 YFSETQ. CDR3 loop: CASSLGISGSSYEQYF. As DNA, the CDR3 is TGCGCCAGCAGCTTGGGGATTAGCGGGAGTTCCTACGAGCAGTACTTC.

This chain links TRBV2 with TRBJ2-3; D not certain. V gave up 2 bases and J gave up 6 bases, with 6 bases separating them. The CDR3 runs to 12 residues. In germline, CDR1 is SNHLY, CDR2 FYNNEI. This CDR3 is CASSEYGDTQYF. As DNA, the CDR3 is TGTGCCAGCAGTGAATACGGGGATACGCAGTATTTT.

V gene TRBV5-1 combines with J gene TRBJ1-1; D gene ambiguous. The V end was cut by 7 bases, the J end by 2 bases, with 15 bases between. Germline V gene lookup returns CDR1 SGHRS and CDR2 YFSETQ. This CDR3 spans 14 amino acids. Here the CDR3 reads CASSRTGGNTEAFF. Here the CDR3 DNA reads TGCGCCAGCTCGCGAACCGGAGGAAACACTGAAGCTTTCTTT.

In nucleotides, the CDR3 is TGTGCCATCAGTGAGGGACTGCAAGCCTACGAGCAGTACTTC. Protein product: CAISEGLQAYEQYF. V gene TRBV10-3 combines with J gene TRBJ2-7, with D maybe TRBD2 (5 bases). Germline CDR1 and CDR2: ENHRY and SYGVKD. The germline V and J ends were trimmed by 2 bases and 2 bases, with 10 bases remaining between them. CDR3 length: 14 residues.

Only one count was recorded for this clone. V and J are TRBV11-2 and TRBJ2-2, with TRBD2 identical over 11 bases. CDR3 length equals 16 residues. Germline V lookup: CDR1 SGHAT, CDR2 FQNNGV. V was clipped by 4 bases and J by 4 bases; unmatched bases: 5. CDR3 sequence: CASSSGLAGSTGELFF. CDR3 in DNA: TGTGCCAGCAGCTCCGGACTAGCGGGTAGCACCGGGGAGCTGTTTTTT. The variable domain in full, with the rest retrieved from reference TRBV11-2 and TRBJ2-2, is EAGVAQSPRYKIIEKRQSVAFWCNPISGHATLYWYQQILGQGPKLLIQFQNNGVVDDSQLPKDRFSAERLKGVDSTLKIQPAKLEDSAVYLCASSSGLAGSTGELFFGEGSRLTVL.

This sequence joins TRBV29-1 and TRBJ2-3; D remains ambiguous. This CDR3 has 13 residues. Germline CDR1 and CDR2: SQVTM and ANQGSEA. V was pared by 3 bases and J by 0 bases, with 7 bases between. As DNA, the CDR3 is TGCAGCGTTGAGACACCGAGCACAGATACGCAGTATTTT. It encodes CSVETPSTDTQYF.